These 29 T cell receptor beta chains came from one sample sequenced in a study of vaccination and CD4 T cells after COVID-19. Described treatment: approximately 9-day PBMC culture with coronavirus spike peptide pools or control peptides (ViraFEST assay). Antigens of these TCRs are unknown. The assay that was used to sequence DNA from cultured CD4+ T cells was the Oncomine TCR Beta short-read assay. TCRdb passed the PCR reads through MiXCR, listing each CDR3 protein once. The profile shows about 11,000 distinct CDR3 sequences, about two fifths of them singletons. The specimen comprised CD4+ T cells from blood, cultured in vitro, sampled after SARS-CoV-2 vaccination. These TCRs come from a human donor who had recovered from COVID-19.

This clonotype was detected only a few times. V and J are TRBV28 and TRBJ2-5; TRBD1 might be the D (6 bases). The CDR3 contains 14 residues. The V gene lost 5 bases and the J gene lost 5 bases, with 15 bases spanning the gap. CDR1 is MDHEN and CDR2 is SYDVKM in the germline V gene. The CDR3 is CASSPSVGAETQYF. In DNA, the CDR3 is TGTGCCAGCAGTCCATCAGTGGGGGCGGAGACCCAGTACTTC.

The J gene is TRBJ2-1, the V gene TRBV6-2 or TRBV6-3; the match to TRBD1 covers 7 bases. This CDR3 contains 15 residues. Germline assignment: CDR1 MNHEY and CDR2 SVGEGT. V shed 8 bases, J shed 4 bases, and the junction held 11 bases outside the gene matches. CDR3 in DNA: TGTGCCAGCGGAAAGACCGGGACAGCATACAATGAGCAGTTCTTC. Translated: CASGKTGTAYNEQFF.

The rearrangement uses TRBV10-3 and TRBJ2-7, with 13 positions matching TRBD2. The germline V gene encodes CDR1 ENHRY and CDR2 SYGVKD. The CDR3 has 17 residues. Losses at the gene ends were 3 bases for V and 7 bases for J; bases not matched to a gene: 12. As DNA, the CDR3 is TGTGCCATCAGTGATCTCCAGACTAGCGGGAGGCCGGGAGAGCAGTACTTC. This translates into CAISDLQTSGRPGEQYF.

The rearrangement joins TRBV7-9 to TRBJ1-2; D remains unclear. V gave up 4 bases and J gave up 2 bases, with 17 bases separating them. Germline values: CDR1 SEHNR, CDR2 FQNEAQ (reference sequence). CDR3 size: 16 residues. The CDR3 bases are TGTGCCAGCAGCTCCATAACCATTCTAAGGAACTATGGCTACACCTTC. Its protein product is CASSSITILRNYGYTF.

The chain is built from TRBV5-8 and TRBJ1-6, with 10 bases identical to TRBD1. The V and J ends lost 0 bases and 7 bases, in that order; junction bases with no gene match: 1. In germline, CDR1 is SGHTS, CDR2 YDEGEE. There are 15 residues in the CDR3. CDR3 sequence reads: CASSLAGQGNSPLHF. As DNA, the CDR3 is TGTGCCAGCAGCTTGGCGGGACAGGGGAATTCACCCCTCCACTTT.

This clonotype was detected a few times. The chain links TRBV6-5 to TRBJ1-1, with a weak D call TRBD1 (6 bases). Germline CDR1 is MNHEY and CDR2 is SVGAGI. The CDR3 is made up of 16 amino acids. Trimming cost V 2 bases and J 1 base, with 14 bases left between them. CDR3 sequence (DNA): TGTGCCAGCAGTTACAATGCGGGGGCCTGGAACACTGAAGCTTTCTTT. It yields the protein CASSYNAGAWNTEAFF.

The V call is TRBV9, the J call TRBJ2-2; possibly TRBD1 or TRBD2 for D (5 bases each). The CDR3 is made up of 14 amino acids. Looked up from germline, CDR1 is SGDLS and CDR2 is YYNGEE. V lost 0 bases, J lost 5 bases, and 8 bases lay in between. Here the CDR3 DNA reads TGTGCCAGCAGCGTAGGACAGCGGACCGGGGAGCTGTTTTTT. Translation: CASSVGQRTGELFF.

V and J are TRBV2 and TRBJ2-7; D gene unclear. The CDR3 extends over 15 amino acids. Germline V CDR1 and CDR2: SNHLY, FYNNEI. The V and J ends lost 8 bases and 7 bases respectively, with 24 bases between them. CDR3 residues: CASGKETFGGREQYF. CDR3 coding DNA: TGTGCCAGCGGGAAAGAAACCTTTGGCGGTCGAGAGCAGTACTTC.

The chain is built from TRBV6-2 or TRBV6-3 and TRBJ1-2, with D tentatively TRBD1 (6 bases). Trimming cost V 6 bases and J 7 bases, with 15 bases left between them. The CDR3 consists of 13 residues. Germline values: CDR1 MNHEY, CDR2 SVGEGT. The CDR3 coding sequence is TGTGCCAGCAGAACAACAGGGACGGCTGGCTACACCTTC. This translates into CASRTTGTAGYTF.

The table lists this clonotype with a few counts. This rearrangement joins TRBV7-8 to TRBJ2-3; D is undetermined. The CDR3 has 12 residues. Per the germline V gene, CDR1 is SGHVS and CDR2 is FQNEAQ. V shed 4 bases and J shed 5 bases, with 7 bases lying between them. For the CDR3, the DNA is TGTGCCAGCAGCTCGGGTAGAGATACGCAGTATTTT. Its translation is CASSSGRDTQYF.

The genes are TRBV7-9 and TRBJ2-7; TRBD1 or TRBD2 may be the D gene (5 bases each). V lost 4 bases and J lost 4, with 44 bases in between. Germline CDR1 SEHNR, CDR2 FQNEAQ (reference sequence). The CDR3 has 24 residues. The CDR3 sequence: CASSSRYSQGMFGRTFGSRYEQYF. Written as DNA, the CDR3 is TGTGCCAGCAGCTCTAGATATAGTCAGGGTATGTTCGGCAGGACTTTTGGGTCGAGATACGAGCAGTACTTC.

The chain uses TRBV20-1 and TRBJ1-1; D is ambiguous. Germline V gives CDR1 DFQATT, CDR2 SNEGSKA (reference sequence). The ends were cut back, 3 bases at V and 7 bases at J, with 9 bases in the middle. The CDR3 spans 11 residues. CDR3 loop: CSASGVSEAFF. DNA of the CDR3: TGCAGTGCTAGTGGGGTGAGTGAAGCTTTCTTT.

A single count supports this clonotype. The chain is built from TRBV2 and TRBJ2-1; no clear D. The CDR3 spans 12 residues. Germline loops: CDR1 SNHLY, CDR2 FYNNEI. Trimming left V 7 bases short and J 6 bases short, with 10 bases between. The CDR3 reads CASTTNGNEQFF. CDR3 coding DNA: TGTGCCAGCACGACCAACGGCAATGAGCAGTTCTTC.

The rearrangement links TRBV4-3 to TRBJ1-5; TRBD1 matches 7 bases. The ends lost 0 bases at V and 3 bases at J; junction bases unmatched: 17. The CDR3 extends over 20 amino acids. Germline CDR1 LGHNA, CDR2 YSLEER. The CDR3 region has the DNA TGCGCCAGCAGCCAAGATCAGGAGGGGAGGGGGCGAAGAGACAATCAGCCCCAGCATTTT. Its protein product is CASSQDQEGRGRRDNQPQHF.

This rearrangement joins TRBV28 to TRBJ1-2, with a weak D call TRBD1 (5 bases). The length of the CDR3 is 14 residues. Per the germline V gene, CDR1 is MDHEN and CDR2 is SYDVKM. V was cut by 7 bases and J by 2 bases, with 14 bases left in between. The CDR3 nucleotides read TGTGCCAGCACCCCACCAGAGGGGAACTATGGCTACACCTTC. This encodes CASTPPEGNYGYTF.

This clonotype was detected a few times. V usage is TRBV19 and J usage is TRBJ1-5; D ambiguous. This CDR3 contains 14 residues. Germline CDR1 is LNHDA and CDR2 is SQIVND (reference sequence). Between the trimmed V and J ends, which lost 7 bases and 0 bases, there was a span of 10 bases. Written as DNA, the CDR3 is TGTGCCAGTACAGGCAGTTATAGCAATCAGCCCCAGCATTTT. Protein product: CASTGSYSNQPQHF.

The chain has TRBV5-6 and TRBJ1-6; 10 bases match TRBD1. Germline trimming cut 4 bases from V and 9 bases from J; bases unmatched to any gene: 13. This CDR3 is 17 amino acids long. Germline V gene data show CDR1 as SGHDT and CDR2 as YYEEEE. Here the CDR3 DNA reads TGTGCCAGCAGCCGCGGACAGGGGGATCTACTGATTTCACCCCTCCACTTT. This encodes CASSRGQGDLLISPLHF.

This rearrangement joins TRBV6-2 or TRBV6-3 to TRBJ2-7, with D perhaps TRBD1 (8 bases). Germline V gene data show CDR1 as MNHEY and CDR2 as SVGEGT. Trimming took off 10 bases at V and 3 bases at J, with 22 bases between the two ends. The CDR3 runs 15 residues. The CDR3 coding sequence is TGTGCCACCTCACTCAGGAGCGGGACAGGCTACGAGCAGTACTTC. Encoded protein: CATSLRSGTGYEQYF.

The sample holds a few counts of this clonotype. This chain links TRBV10-1 with TRBJ2-3; TRBD2 matches at 8 bases. Germline trimming cut 6 bases from V and 6 bases from J; bases unmatched to any gene: 5. This CDR3 is 13 amino acids long. CDR1 and CDR2 (germline): WNHNN, SYGVQD (reference sequence). The CDR3 protein is CASSQRERDTQYF. CDR3 in DNA: TGCGCCAGCAGCCAGCGGGAGAGGGATACGCAGTATTTT.

The J gene is TRBJ2-1, the V gene TRBV20-1; D possibly corresponds to TRBD2 (6 bases). This CDR3 region has 15 residues. V lost 5 bases and J 6 bases, leaving 20 bases between the germline ends. Germline V gives CDR1 DFQATT, CDR2 SNEGSKA (reference sequence). The CDR3 protein is CSARRMTSPFNEQFF. The CDR3 nucleotides are TGCAGTGCTCGGAGAATGACTAGTCCCTTCAATGAGCAGTTCTTC.

V and J are TRBV19 and TRBJ2-1, with TRBD2 identical over 7 bases. This CDR3 has 15 residues. Germline V lookup: CDR1 LNHDA, CDR2 SQIVND (reference sequence). Unmatched junction bases numbered 12, after V lost 7 bases and J lost 6 bases. This CDR3 is CASTTQRTSFNEQFF. In DNA, the CDR3 is TGTGCCAGTACCACCCAAAGGACTAGTTTCAATGAGCAGTTCTTC.

This clonotype is a singleton in its sample. The rearrangement links TRBV7-9 to TRBJ2-1; TRBD1 matches 11 bases. V was clipped by 5 bases and J by 4 bases; unmatched bases: 4. The CDR3 length is 15 residues. Germline assignment: CDR1 SEHNR and CDR2 FQNEAQ (reference sequence). The CDR3 region has the DNA TGTGCCAGCAGCCCGGGACAGGGGGTTTACAATGAGCAGTTCTTC. It encodes CASSPGQGVYNEQFF.

This chain links TRBV14 with TRBJ2-7, with 9 bases aligning to TRBD2. The trim removed 5 bases at V and 6 bases at J, leaving 8 bases unmatched. The CDR3 extends over 14 amino acids. Germline lookup yields CDR1 SGHDN and CDR2 FVKESK. CDR3 in amino acids: CASSNLAGVSEQYF. CDR3 bases: TGTGCCAGCAGCAACTTAGCGGGAGTTAGCGAGCAGTACTTC.

This sequence joins TRBV12-3 or TRBV12-4 and TRBJ1-1, with 7 nucleotides matching TRBD1. The V and J ends lost 5 bases and 8 bases, in that order; junction bases with no gene match: 8. The length of the CDR3 is 13 residues. The DNA of the CDR3 is TGTGCCAGCAGTACAAACAGGGGCCAGGAAGCTTTCTTT. Translation gives CASSTNRGQEAFF.

The rearrangement joins TRBV14 to TRBJ2-1; D not certain. V dropped 1 base and J dropped 4 bases, with 5 bases sitting between them. The length of the CDR3 is 13 residues. CDR1 is SGHDN, CDR2 FVKESK, per germline. The DNA for the CDR3 is TGTGCCAGCAGCCAAGTTAGGTACAATGAGCAGTTCTTC. Protein sequence: CASSQVRYNEQFF.

This clonotype counts as medium-sized. The V call is TRBV7-9, the J call TRBJ1-1; D is ambiguous. Deletions cut 1 base from V and 0 bases from J, with 9 bases between. The CDR3 is 15 residues long. CDR1 SEHNR and CDR2 FQNEAQ come from the germline V gene (reference sequence). This CDR3 reads CASSLVALMNTEAFF. For the CDR3, the DNA is TGTGCCAGCAGCTTAGTAGCACTGATGAACACTGAAGCTTTCTTT.

This clonotype was picked up a small number of times. This chain uses TRBV9 with TRBJ2-2; the D is unclear. The CDR3 is 17 amino acids. The germline V gene has CDR1 SGDLS and CDR2 YYNGEE. V gave up 4 bases and J gave up 4 bases, with 20 bases separating them. The CDR3, as DNA: TGTGCCAGCAGCCCCGATTTAGTTTTGCCGGGCACCGGGGAGCTGTTTTTT. Translating gives CASSPDLVLPGTGELFF.

This clonotype is labeled as medium-sized. The chain has TRBV5-1 and TRBJ2-7, with TRBD1 matching 10 bases. V lost 4 bases to trimming and J lost 3 bases; unmatched junction nucleotides: 4. Germline CDR1 reads SGHRS; CDR2 reads YFSETQ. This CDR3 has 14 residues. CDR3 sequence: CASSPGTGDYEQYF. CDR3 DNA sequence: TGCGCCAGCAGCCCCGGGACAGGGGACTACGAGCAGTACTTC.

V usage is TRBV27 and J usage is TRBJ1-2, with TRBD1 matching over 12 bases. There are 16 residues in the CDR3. V lost 5 bases to trimming and J lost 2 bases; unmatched junction nucleotides: 6. Germline V lookup: CDR1 MNHEY, CDR2 SMNVEV (reference sequence). The CDR3 DNA sequence: TGTGCCAGCAGTGGAGAGGGACAGGGGGCAAACTATGGCTACACCTTC. Its protein product is CASSGEGQGANYGYTF.